This T cell receptor (beta chain) came from a study of blood T cell repertoires in COVID-19. The wider study: Sample material is recorded as cDNA or gDNA derived from T cells, B-cell-depleted T cells, or PBMCs.

Per germline, CDR1 MDHEN and CDR2 SYDVKM. V shed 6 bases and J shed 2 bases, with 14 bases lying between them. This CDR3 is built from 15 residues. Seattle patient enrollment occurred during active infection, with longitudinal follow-up thereafter. In the authors' methods: Reference gene primer amplification gave nucleated cell count estimates. Produced via immunoSEQ multiplex PCR; TCRdb's table is partial and in-frame only. V and J calls and clone size come straight from that table; D and trimming were deduced from the DNA. The sample has approximately 440,000 clones, more than 70% seen once. This receptor was obtained from a woman aged 45 to 65 with COVID-19, enrolled during active disease. The V call is TRBV28, the J call TRBJ2-1, with D perhaps matching TRBD1 (7 bases). The sample comprised peripheral blood. As DNA, the CDR3 is TGTGCCAGCAGCCCAGGGGGGATGACCTACAATGAGCAGTTCTTC. It is translated as CASSPGGMTYNEQFF.